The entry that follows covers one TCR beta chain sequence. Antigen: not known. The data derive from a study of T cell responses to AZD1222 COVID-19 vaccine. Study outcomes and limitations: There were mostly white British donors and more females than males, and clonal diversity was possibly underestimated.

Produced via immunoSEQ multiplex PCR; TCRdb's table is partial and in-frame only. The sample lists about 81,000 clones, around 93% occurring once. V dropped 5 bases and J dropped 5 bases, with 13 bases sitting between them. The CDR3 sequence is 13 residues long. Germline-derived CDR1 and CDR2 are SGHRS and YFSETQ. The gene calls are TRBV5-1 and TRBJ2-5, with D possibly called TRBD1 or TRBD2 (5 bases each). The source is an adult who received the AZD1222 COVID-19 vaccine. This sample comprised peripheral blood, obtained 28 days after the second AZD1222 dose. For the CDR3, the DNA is TGCGCCAGCAGTACTGAGGGGCGGGAGACCCAGTACTTC. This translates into CASSTEGRETQYF.